This paragraph reports one T cell receptor beta chain. Its target is not known. This sample is drawn from a study of T cell responses to AZD1222 COVID-19 vaccine. General observations from the study: The study reported that nearly half of spike-specific TCRs target unmutated variant regions. Spike-specific TCR breadth and depth both grew after two AZD1222 doses. The donors showed a predominance of white British ancestry and of females, with possible underestimation of clonal diversity.

This CDR3 has 11 residues. Trimming left V 8 bases short and J 3 bases short, with 4 bases between. Generated by immunoSEQ multiplex PCR, the TCRdb table keeps only in-frame clones and is missing some. Of around 100,000 clones in the sample, 86% were seen once. The specimen comprised peripheral blood, sampled on day 0 of AZD1222 vaccination. The rearrangement joins TRBV12-3 or TRBV12-4 to TRBJ2-2, with unresolved D. This TCR derives from an adult in good health. CDR3 region: CASVDTGELFF. The CDR3 DNA reads TGTGCCAGCGTAGACACCGGGGAGCTGTTTTTT.